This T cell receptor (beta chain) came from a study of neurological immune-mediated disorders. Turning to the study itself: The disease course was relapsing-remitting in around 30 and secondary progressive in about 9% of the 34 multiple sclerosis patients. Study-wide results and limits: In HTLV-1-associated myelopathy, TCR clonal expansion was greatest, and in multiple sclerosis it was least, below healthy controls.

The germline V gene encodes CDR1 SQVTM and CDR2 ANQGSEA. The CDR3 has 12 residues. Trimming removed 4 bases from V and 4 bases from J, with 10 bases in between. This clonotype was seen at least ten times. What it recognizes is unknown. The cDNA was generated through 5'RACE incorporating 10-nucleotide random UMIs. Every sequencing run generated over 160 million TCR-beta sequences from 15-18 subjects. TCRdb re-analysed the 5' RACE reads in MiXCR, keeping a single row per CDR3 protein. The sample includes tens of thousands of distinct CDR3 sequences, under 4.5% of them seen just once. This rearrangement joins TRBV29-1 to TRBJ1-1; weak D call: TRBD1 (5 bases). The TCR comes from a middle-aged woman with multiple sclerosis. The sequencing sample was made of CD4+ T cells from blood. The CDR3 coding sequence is TGCAGCGTTGCCTCAGGGTTCACTGAAGCTTTCTTT. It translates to CSVASGFTEAFF.